These T cell receptor beta chains were read from a single sample in a study of T-cell reconstitution after alpha-beta-depleted transplantation in children. MiXCR was run by TCRdb on the PCR reads, yielding one entry per CDR3 protein. The sample holds a few hundred thousand distinct CDR3 sequences, 27% seen once. The sample here was PBMCs, taken before TCRalphabeta/CD19-depleted stem cell transplant. The receptors here all came from a boy under two years old with Wiskott-Aldrich syndrome, due to receive a stem cell transplant. Each CDR3 is given with its conserved first and last residue. Fields, in order: J gene, clone size, D gene, V gene, CDR3 DNA, CDR3 protein. The D gene is left open where the match is weak. Clone size is not always given. Where it is, it says once, few, many or a class for expanded clones.

J gene: TRBJ1-2; clone size: .; D gene: TRBD1; V gene: TRBV6-5; CDR3 DNA: TGTGCCAGCAGTTACTCGACAGGGTATGTCTACACCTTC; CDR3 protein: CASSYSTGYVYTF
J gene: TRBJ2-5; clone size: .; D gene: .; V gene: TRBV15; CDR3 DNA: TGTGCCACCAGCAGAGATTTTGGGACCCTCGGGGAGACCCAGTACTTC; CDR3 protein: CATSRDFGTLGETQYF
J gene: TRBJ2-1; clone size: few; D gene: .; V gene: TRBV11-1; CDR3 DNA: TGTGCCAGCAGCTTACGTTCCACAAACCGGGACTTATACAATGAGCAGTTCTTC; CDR3 protein: CASSLRSTNRDLYNEQFF
J gene: TRBJ2-1; clone size: few; D gene: TRBD2; V gene: TRBV20-1; CDR3 DNA: TGCAGTGCCCACCGGACTAGCGGGGGGCATGAGCAGTTCTTC; CDR3 protein: CSAHRTSGGHEQFF
J gene: TRBJ2-7; clone size: few; D gene: TRBD2; V gene: TRBV11-2; CDR3 DNA: TGTGCCAGCAGCTTAGATCGGTACCTAGCGGAAACCTACGAGCAGTACTTC; CDR3 protein: CASSLDRYLAETYEQYF
J gene: TRBJ2-3; clone size: .; D gene: .; V gene: TRBV18; CDR3 DNA: TGTGCCAGCTCACCCTCGGATACGCAGTATTTT; CDR3 protein: CASSPSDTQYF
J gene: TRBJ2-1; clone size: .; D gene: TRBD2; V gene: TRBV14; CDR3 DNA: TGTGCCAGCAGCCAAGTAGCGGGAAACAATGAGCAGTTCTTC; CDR3 protein: CASSQVAGNNEQFF
J gene: TRBJ2-7; clone size: .; D gene: TRBD1; V gene: TRBV18; CDR3 DNA: TGTGCCAGCTCCGGGACAGGGGGGCCCTACGAGCAGTACTTC; CDR3 protein: CASSGTGGPYEQYF
J gene: TRBJ2-1; clone size: few; D gene: TRBD2; V gene: TRBV10-3; CDR3 DNA: TGTGCCATCAGTGGGGTGTGGGGACTAGCGATCCATGAGCAGTTCTTC; CDR3 protein: CAISGVWGLAIHEQFF
J gene: TRBJ2-1; clone size: .; D gene: TRBD2; V gene: TRBV10-3; CDR3 DNA: TGTGCCATCGGGACTACCAACAATGAGCAGTTCTTC; CDR3 protein: CAIGTTNNEQFF
J gene: TRBJ2-1; clone size: few; D gene: .; V gene: TRBV20-1; CDR3 DNA: TGCAGTGCTAAAGCTGAGGGCCGCAATGAGCAGTTCTTC; CDR3 protein: CSAKAEGRNEQFF
J gene: TRBJ2-1; clone size: few; D gene: .; V gene: TRBV6-5; CDR3 DNA: TGTGCCAGCAGTTCTTACCGGACAGTCTCCTACAATGAGCAGTTCTTC; CDR3 protein: CASSSYRTVSYNEQFF
J gene: TRBJ2-1; clone size: .; D gene: TRBD2; V gene: TRBV5-6; CDR3 DNA: TGTGCCAGCAGCCGACTAGCAGACTCCTACAATGAGCAGTTCTTC; CDR3 protein: CASSRLADSYNEQFF
J gene: TRBJ2-5; clone size: few; D gene: .; V gene: TRBV28; CDR3 DNA: TGTGCCAGCAGGCAGGAGGTAGAGACCCAGTACTTC; CDR3 protein: CASRQEVETQYF
J gene: TRBJ2-1; clone size: few; D gene: .; V gene: TRBV5-1; CDR3 DNA: TGCGCCAGCAGCGGCGGAAATGAGCAGTTCTTC; CDR3 protein: CASSGGNEQFF
J gene: TRBJ1-5; clone size: few; D gene: .; V gene: TRBV5-1; CDR3 DNA: TGCGCCAGCAGCTTGGAGGGACTTTGGCATCAGCCCCAGCATTTT; CDR3 protein: CASSLEGLWHQPQHF
J gene: TRBJ1-1; clone size: .; D gene: .; V gene: TRBV20-1; CDR3 DNA: TGCAGTGCTAGGGGGTCCCTCTCGAGAGACACTGAAGCTTTCTTT; CDR3 protein: CSARGSLSRDTEAFF
J gene: TRBJ2-2; clone size: .; D gene: TRBD2; V gene: TRBV7-6; CDR3 DNA: TGTGCCAGCAGCTCACATCGGGAGGCTAGCGGGAGGACCGGGGAGCTGTTTTTT; CDR3 protein: CASSSHREASGRTGELFF
J gene: TRBJ2-5; clone size: .; D gene: TRBD2; V gene: TRBV20-1; CDR3 DNA: TGCAGTGCTAGGAAAGGAGCGGGGCCGGAGACCCAGTACTTC; CDR3 protein: CSARKGAGPETQYF
J gene: TRBJ2-2; clone size: .; D gene: .; V gene: TRBV15; CDR3 DNA: TGTGCCACCAGCAGAGATCAGGGACTCCTGAACACCGGGGAGCTGTTTTTT; CDR3 protein: CATSRDQGLLNTGELFF
J gene: TRBJ2-7; clone size: .; D gene: .; V gene: TRBV20-1; CDR3 DNA: TGCAGTGCTAGAAGGTCAGAGGGGGCCTACGAGCAGTACTTC; CDR3 protein: CSARRSEGAYEQYF
J gene: TRBJ2-1; clone size: .; D gene: TRBD2; V gene: TRBV6-1; CDR3 DNA: TGTGCCAGCAGTAAGACTAGCGGGAGATTCTGGGTACGGAATGAGCAGTTCTTC; CDR3 protein: CASSKTSGRFWVRNEQFF
J gene: TRBJ1-1; clone size: .; D gene: .; V gene: TRBV7-9; CDR3 DNA: TGTGCCAGCAGCTTAAGATACGGCAGTCCCTCAGCTTTCTTT; CDR3 protein: CASSLRYGSPSAFF
J gene: TRBJ1-2; clone size: .; D gene: .; V gene: TRBV27; CDR3 DNA: TGTGCCAGCAGTTCTAAGGCCTCGTCCGCCCTTAACTATGGCTACACCTTC; CDR3 protein: CASSSKASSALNYGYTF
J gene: TRBJ2-3; clone size: few; D gene: .; V gene: TRBV27; CDR3 DNA: TGTGCCAGCAAGGTCAGAAGCACAGATACGCAGTATTTT; CDR3 protein: CASKVRSTDTQYF
J gene: TRBJ2-7; clone size: few; D gene: .; V gene: TRBV24-1; CDR3 DNA: TGTGCCACCAGTGACCGTAACCCAGACCGTTACTCCTACGAGCAGTACTTC; CDR3 protein: CATSDRNPDRYSYEQYF
J gene: TRBJ2-1; clone size: few; D gene: .; V gene: TRBV5-1; CDR3 DNA: TGCGCCAGCAGCGGGGGGCGGGGGAGTTCCTACAATGAGCAGTTCTTC; CDR3 protein: CASSGGRGSSYNEQFF
J gene: TRBJ1-1; clone size: .; D gene: .; V gene: TRBV12-3/TRBV12-4; CDR3 DNA: TGTGCCAGCAGTAAAGGTCAGGCGATGAACACTGAAGCTTTCTTT; CDR3 protein: CASSKGQAMNTEAFF
J gene: TRBJ2-7; clone size: .; D gene: TRBD2; V gene: TRBV18; CDR3 DNA: TGTGCCAGCTCACCTGTAATAGCGGGGAACTACGAGCAGTACTTC; CDR3 protein: CASSPVIAGNYEQYF
J gene: TRBJ2-1; clone size: .; D gene: TRBD2; V gene: TRBV24-1; CDR3 DNA: TGTGCCACCAGTGATCTTGGACTAGCGGGACATGAGCAGTTCTTC; CDR3 protein: CATSDLGLAGHEQFF
J gene: TRBJ2-1; clone size: .; D gene: TRBD2; V gene: TRBV5-1; CDR3 DNA: TGCGCCAGCAGCACTAGACTAGCGGGAGGAGAGTTCAGCAAGTTCTTC; CDR3 protein: CASSTRLAGGEFSKFF
J gene: TRBJ2-5; clone size: .; D gene: .; V gene: TRBV29-1; CDR3 DNA: TGCAGCGTTGAAGATCGGGAGACCCAGTACTTC; CDR3 protein: CSVEDRETQYF
J gene: TRBJ1-4; clone size: few; D gene: .; V gene: TRBV29-1; CDR3 DNA: TGCAGCGCCACAACTAATGAAAAACTGTTTTTT; CDR3 protein: CSATTNEKLFF
J gene: TRBJ2-1; clone size: .; D gene: .; V gene: TRBV10-2; CDR3 DNA: TGCGCCAGCATTTTAACTTCCGGGGTATCCTACAATGACCAGTTCTTC; CDR3 protein: CASILTSGVSYNDQFF
J gene: TRBJ2-4; clone size: .; D gene: TRBD1; V gene: TRBV20-1; CDR3 DNA: TGCAGTGCTCGGACAGGGAGCAAAAACATTCAGTACTTC; CDR3 protein: CSARTGSKNIQYF
J gene: TRBJ2-1; clone size: .; D gene: TRBD2; V gene: TRBV12-3/TRBV12-4; CDR3 DNA: TGTGCCAGCAGCCGGGGGATAGCGGGAGTCAATGAGCAGTTCTTC; CDR3 protein: CASSRGIAGVNEQFF
J gene: TRBJ2-3; clone size: .; D gene: TRBD2; V gene: TRBV6-1; CDR3 DNA: TGTGCCTCGGTTCGGGGAGGGCCGGTAGATACGCAGTATTTT; CDR3 protein: CASVRGGPVDTQYF
J gene: TRBJ2-7; clone size: .; D gene: .; V gene: TRBV27; CDR3 DNA: TGTGCCAGCAGTACCCGGCGGGGGCGGATTGGGGAGCAGTACTTC; CDR3 protein: CASSTRRGRIGEQYF
J gene: TRBJ1-6; clone size: .; D gene: .; V gene: TRBV7-2; CDR3 DNA: TGTGCCAGCAGCTTAGATCTCTCACCCCTCCACTTT; CDR3 protein: CASSLDLSPLHF
J gene: TRBJ2-3; clone size: .; D gene: .; V gene: TRBV18; CDR3 DNA: TGTGCCAGCTCCCCGGACAGATCAGATACGCAGTATTTT; CDR3 protein: CASSPDRSDTQYF
J gene: TRBJ1-3; clone size: .; D gene: .; V gene: TRBV10-3; CDR3 DNA: TGTGCCATCAGTGATTACTCTGGAAACACCATATATTTT; CDR3 protein: CAISDYSGNTIYF
J gene: TRBJ1-5; clone size: .; D gene: .; V gene: TRBV5-1; CDR3 DNA: TGCGCCAGCAGCTTGTCAGGGGTGGATCAGCCCCAGCATTTT; CDR3 protein: CASSLSGVDQPQHF